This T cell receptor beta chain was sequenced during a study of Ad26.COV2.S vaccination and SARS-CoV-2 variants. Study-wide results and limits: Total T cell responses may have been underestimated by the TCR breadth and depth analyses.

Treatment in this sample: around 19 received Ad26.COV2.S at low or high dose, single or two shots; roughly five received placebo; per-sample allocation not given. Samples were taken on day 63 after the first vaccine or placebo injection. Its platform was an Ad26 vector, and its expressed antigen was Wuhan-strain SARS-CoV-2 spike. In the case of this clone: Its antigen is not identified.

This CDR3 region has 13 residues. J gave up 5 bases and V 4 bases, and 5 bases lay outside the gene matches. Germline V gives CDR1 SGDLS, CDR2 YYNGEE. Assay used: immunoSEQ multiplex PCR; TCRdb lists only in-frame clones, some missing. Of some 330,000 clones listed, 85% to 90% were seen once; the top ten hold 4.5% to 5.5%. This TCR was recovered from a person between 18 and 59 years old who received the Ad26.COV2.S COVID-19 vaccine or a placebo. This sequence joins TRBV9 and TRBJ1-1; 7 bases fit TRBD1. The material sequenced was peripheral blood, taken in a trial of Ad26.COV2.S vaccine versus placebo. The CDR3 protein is CASSLGGRTEAFF. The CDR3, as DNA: TGTGCCAGCAGCCTAGGGGGCCGTACTGAAGCTTTCTTT.